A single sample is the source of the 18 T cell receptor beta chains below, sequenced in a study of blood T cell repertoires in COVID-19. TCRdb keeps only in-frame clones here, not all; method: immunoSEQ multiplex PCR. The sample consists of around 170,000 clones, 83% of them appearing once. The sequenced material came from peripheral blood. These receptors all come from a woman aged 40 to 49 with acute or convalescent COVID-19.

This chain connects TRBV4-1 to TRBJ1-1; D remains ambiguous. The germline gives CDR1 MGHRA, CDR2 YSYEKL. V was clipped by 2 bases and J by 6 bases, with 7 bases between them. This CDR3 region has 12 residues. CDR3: CASSQPYAEAFF. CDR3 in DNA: TGCGCCAGCAGCCAACCCTACGCTGAAGCTTTCTTT.

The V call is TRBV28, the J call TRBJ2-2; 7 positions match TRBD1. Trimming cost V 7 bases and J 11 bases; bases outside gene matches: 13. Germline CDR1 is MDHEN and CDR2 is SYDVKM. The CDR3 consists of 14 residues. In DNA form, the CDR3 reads TGTGCCAGCACTCTCATACAGGGGCGGCGAGAGCTGTTTTTT. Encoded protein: CASTLIQGRRELFF.

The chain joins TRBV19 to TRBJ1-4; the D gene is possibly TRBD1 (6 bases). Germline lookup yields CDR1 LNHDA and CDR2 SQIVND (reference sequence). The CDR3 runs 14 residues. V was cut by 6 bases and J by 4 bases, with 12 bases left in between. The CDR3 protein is CASRITGFNEKLFF. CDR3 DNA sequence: TGTGCCAGTAGGATCACAGGGTTTAATGAAAAACTGTTTTTT.

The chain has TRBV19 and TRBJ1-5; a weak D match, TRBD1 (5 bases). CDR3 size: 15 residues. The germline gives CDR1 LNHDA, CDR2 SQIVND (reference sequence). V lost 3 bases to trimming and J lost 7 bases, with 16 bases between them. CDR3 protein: CASSMDTAFGQPQHF. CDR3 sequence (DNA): TGTGCCAGTAGTATGGACACGGCCTTTGGGCAGCCCCAGCATTTT.

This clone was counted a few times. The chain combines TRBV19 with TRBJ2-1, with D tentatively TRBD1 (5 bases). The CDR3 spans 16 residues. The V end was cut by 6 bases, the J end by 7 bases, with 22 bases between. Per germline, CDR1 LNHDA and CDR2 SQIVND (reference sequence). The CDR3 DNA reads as TGTGCCAGTAGGCCTCCGCCTAGGACCCCAGGGAATGAGCAGTTCTTC. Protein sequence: CASRPPPRTPGNEQFF.

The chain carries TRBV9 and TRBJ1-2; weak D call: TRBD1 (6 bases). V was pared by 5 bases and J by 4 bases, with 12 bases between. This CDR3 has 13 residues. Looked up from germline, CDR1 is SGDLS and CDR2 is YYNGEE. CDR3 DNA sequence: TGTGCCAGCAGAGATGACAGGCTCTATGGCTACACCTTC. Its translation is CASRDDRLYGYTF.

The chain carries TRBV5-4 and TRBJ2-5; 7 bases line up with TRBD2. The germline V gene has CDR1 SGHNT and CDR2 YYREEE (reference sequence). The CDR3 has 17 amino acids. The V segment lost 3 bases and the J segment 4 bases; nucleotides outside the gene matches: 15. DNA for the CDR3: TGTGCCAGCAGCTCCAAGTGGGGAGGGAAGGAGAGAGAGACCCAGTACTTC. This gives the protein CASSSKWGGKERETQYF.

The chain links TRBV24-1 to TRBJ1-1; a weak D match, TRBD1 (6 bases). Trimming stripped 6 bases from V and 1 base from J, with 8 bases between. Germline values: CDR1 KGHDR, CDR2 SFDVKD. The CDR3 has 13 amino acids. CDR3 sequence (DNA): TGTGCCACCAGTCAGGGGTGGAACACTGAAGCTTTCTTT. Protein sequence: CATSQGWNTEAFF.

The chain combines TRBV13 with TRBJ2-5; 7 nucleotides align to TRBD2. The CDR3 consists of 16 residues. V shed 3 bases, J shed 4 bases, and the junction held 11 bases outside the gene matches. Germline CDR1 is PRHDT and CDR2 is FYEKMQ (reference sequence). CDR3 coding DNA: TGTGCCAGCAGCTTGTGGGGTGGGCCTAGCGGAGAGACCCAGTACTTC. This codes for CASSLWGGPSGETQYF.

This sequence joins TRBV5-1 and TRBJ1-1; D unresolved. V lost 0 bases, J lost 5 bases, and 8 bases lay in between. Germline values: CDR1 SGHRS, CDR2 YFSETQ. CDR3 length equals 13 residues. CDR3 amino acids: CASSLGRGTEAFF. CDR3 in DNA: TGCGCCAGCAGCTTGGGACGCGGAACTGAAGCTTTCTTT.

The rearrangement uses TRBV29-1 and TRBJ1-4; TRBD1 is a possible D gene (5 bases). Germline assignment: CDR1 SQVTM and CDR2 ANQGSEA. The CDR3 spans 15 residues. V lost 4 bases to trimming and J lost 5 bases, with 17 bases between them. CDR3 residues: CSVVGLGGDNEKLFF. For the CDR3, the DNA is TGCAGCGTTGTGGGCCTCGGCGGGGACAATGAAAAACTGTTTTTT.

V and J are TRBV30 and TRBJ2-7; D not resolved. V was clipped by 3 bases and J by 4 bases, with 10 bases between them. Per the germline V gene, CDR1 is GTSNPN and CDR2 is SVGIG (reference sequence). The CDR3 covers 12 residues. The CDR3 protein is CAWSPESYEQYF. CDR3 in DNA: TGTGCCTGGAGCCCCGAGTCATACGAGCAGTACTTC.

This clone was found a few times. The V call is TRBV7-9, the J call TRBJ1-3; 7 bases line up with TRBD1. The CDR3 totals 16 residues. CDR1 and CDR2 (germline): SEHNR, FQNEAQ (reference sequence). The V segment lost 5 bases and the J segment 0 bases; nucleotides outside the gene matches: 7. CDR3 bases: TGTGCCAGCAGCCTGTGGACAGGCCGCTCTGGAAACACCATATATTTT. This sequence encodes CASSLWTGRSGNTIYF. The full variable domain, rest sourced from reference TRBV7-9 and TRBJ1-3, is DTGVSQNPRHKITKRGQNVTFRCDPISEHNRLYWYRQTLGQGPEFLTYFQNEAQLEKSRLLSDRFSAERPKGSFSTLEIQRTEQGDSAMYLCASSLWTGRSGNTIYFGEGSWLTVV.

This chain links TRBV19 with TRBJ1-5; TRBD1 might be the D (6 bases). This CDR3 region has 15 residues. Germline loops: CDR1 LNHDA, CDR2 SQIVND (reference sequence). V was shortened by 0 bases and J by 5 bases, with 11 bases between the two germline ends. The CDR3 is CASSIEWGPYQPQHF. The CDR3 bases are TGTGCCAGTAGTATAGAGTGGGGGCCCTATCAGCCCCAGCATTTT.

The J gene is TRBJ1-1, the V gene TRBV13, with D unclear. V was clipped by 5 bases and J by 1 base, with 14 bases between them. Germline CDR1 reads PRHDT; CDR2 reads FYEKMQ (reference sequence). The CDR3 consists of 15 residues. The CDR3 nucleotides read TGTGCCAGCAGCCAAGAGCAATTTACGAACACTGAAGCTTTCTTT. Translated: CASSQEQFTNTEAFF.

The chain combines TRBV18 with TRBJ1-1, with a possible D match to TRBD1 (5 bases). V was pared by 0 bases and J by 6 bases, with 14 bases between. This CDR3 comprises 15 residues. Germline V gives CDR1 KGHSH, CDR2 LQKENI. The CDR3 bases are TGTGCCAGCTCACCACCGGCGCGCGGGGACGCTGAAGCTTTCTTT. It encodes CASSPPARGDAEAFF.

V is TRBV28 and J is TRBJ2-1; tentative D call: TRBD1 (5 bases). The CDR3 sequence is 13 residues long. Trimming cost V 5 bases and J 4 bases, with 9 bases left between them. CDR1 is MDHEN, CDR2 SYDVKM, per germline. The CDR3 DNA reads TGTGCCAGCAGTCTCGACAGATACAATGAGCAGTTCTTC. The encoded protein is CASSLDRYNEQFF.

CDR3 protein: CASSSAQGEDEQFF. The CDR3 nucleotides read TGTGCCAGCAGTTCAGCCCAGGGGGAGGATGAGCAGTTCTTC. The chain joins TRBV27 to TRBJ2-1; D is possibly TRBD1 (7 bases). Trimming removed 4 bases from V and 8 bases from J, with 15 bases in between. Germline CDR1 and CDR2: MNHEY and SMNVEV (reference sequence). CDR3 length: 14 amino acids.